The present T cell receptor (beta chain) was sequenced within a study of cytomegalovirus exposure and HLA in healthy donors. The assay was immunoSEQ multiplex PCR, and TCRdb's table has in-frame clones only and misses some. The sample records 120,000 to 150,000 clones, more than 75% being singletons. This clonotype was sampled from a man aged 18 to 30 in good health and CMV-seropositive. Source material: PBMCs.

Here the CDR3 DNA reads TGTGCCAGCACGCCCGGGTCGCCGCAGTACTTC. This codes for CASTPGSPQYF. The genes are TRBV2 and TRBJ2-7; D unclear. V was pared by 7 bases and J by 9 bases, with 13 bases between. From germline, CDR1 is SNHLY and CDR2 FYNNEI. The CDR3 runs 11 residues.